These 25 T cell receptor beta chains came from one sample sequenced in a study of T-cell reconstitution after alpha-beta-depleted transplantation in children. For TCRbeta, the library was prepared with unique molecular identifiers. TCRdb independently ran MiXCR on the PCR reads; one entry per CDR3 protein. Seen here are around 580,000 distinct CDR3 sequences, 25% to 30% observed once, and the top ten hold under 45%. Sequences were derived from PBMCs, sampled before TCRalphabeta/CD19-depleted stem cell transplant. These receptors all stem from a boy in the first two years of life with Wiskott-Aldrich syndrome, due to receive a stem cell transplant.

This clonotype was seen a few times. V is TRBV7-8 and J is TRBJ2-1; TRBD2 aligns across 16 bases. Per the germline V gene, CDR1 is SGHVS and CDR2 is FQNEAQ. Unmatched junction bases numbered 9, after V lost 10 bases and J lost 6 bases. This CDR3 is built from 16 residues. The CDR3 loop is CATGLAGGSPPNEQFF. Here the CDR3 DNA reads TGTGCCACGGGACTAGCGGGAGGGTCTCCCCCCAATGAGCAGTTCTTC.

The chain joins TRBV13 to TRBJ2-3; D is ambiguous. The CDR3 contains 12 residues. V dropped 3 bases and J dropped 6 bases, with 7 bases sitting between them. Germline values: CDR1 PRHDT, CDR2 FYEKMQ (reference sequence). The chain's CDR3 is CASSFVWDTQYF. CDR3 in DNA: TGTGCCAGCAGCTTTGTTTGGGATACGCAGTATTTT. Full variable domain (rest looked up from reference TRBV13 and TRBJ2-3): AAGVIQSPRHLIKEKRETATLKCYPIPRHDTVYWYQQGPGQDPQFLISFYEKMQSDKGSIPDRFSAQQFSDYHSELNMSSLELGDSALYFCASSFVWDTQYFGPGTRLTVL.

This clonotype was seen only once. The J gene is TRBJ2-1, the V gene TRBV12-3 or TRBV12-4, with 7 bases matching TRBD2. This CDR3 contains 13 residues. The V segment lost 6 bases and the J segment 5 bases; nucleotides outside the gene matches: 4. The CDR3 region has the DNA TGTGCCAGCAGCGGCGGGAGTAACAATGAGCAGTTCTTC. It codes for CASSGGSNNEQFF.

This clonotype was counted a few times. The chain combines TRBV5-1 with TRBJ2-1; the match to TRBD2 covers 15 bases. The ends lost 3 bases at V and 4 bases at J; junction bases unmatched: 5. Germline V gene lookup returns CDR1 SGHRS and CDR2 YFSETQ. The CDR3 runs to 17 residues. CDR3 sequence: CASSWGLAGGRYNEQFF. The CDR3 region has the DNA TGCGCCAGCAGCTGGGGACTAGCGGGAGGAAGGTACAATGAGCAGTTCTTC.

The sample holds a few counts of this clonotype. J is TRBJ1-1 and V is TRBV5-1; D not resolved. The CDR3 runs 15 residues. Trimming stripped 4 bases from V and 3 bases from J, with 16 bases between. Germline V lookup: CDR1 SGHRS, CDR2 YFSETQ. CDR3 nucleotide sequence: TGCGCCAGCAGCGGCCAAACAGTGGCCGACACTGAAGCTTTCTTT. Its protein is CASSGQTVADTEAFF.

The rearrangement links TRBV5-5 to TRBJ2-1; TRBD2 matches at 13 bases. This CDR3 region has 15 residues. V lost 0 bases, J lost 10 bases, and 4 bases stayed unmatched. Germline values: CDR1 SGHKS, CDR2 YYEKEE (reference sequence). In nucleotides, the CDR3 is TGTGCCAGCAGCTTGGTACTAGCGGGAGGGCCCGAGCAGTTCTTC. The encoded protein is CASSLVLAGGPEQFF.

This clonotype was detected a few times. The chain links TRBV20-1 to TRBJ2-1; D could derive from TRBD1 or TRBD2 (5 bases each). V was cut by 6 bases and J by 9 bases, with 12 bases left in between. The CDR3 totals 11 residues. The germline V gene encodes CDR1 DFQATT and CDR2 SNEGSKA (reference sequence). The CDR3 is CSAAVGAEQFF. In DNA form, the CDR3 reads TGCAGTGCAGCGGTCGGGGCTGAGCAGTTCTTC.

The rearrangement uses TRBV10-3 and TRBJ2-7, with D tentatively TRBD1 (6 bases). V was clipped by 2 bases and J by 2 bases, with 7 bases between them. The CDR3 runs 13 residues. Germline CDR1 reads ENHRY; CDR2 reads SYGVKD. CDR3 sequence: CAISEGQPYEQYF. The CDR3 DNA reads as TGTGCCATCAGTGAGGGACAGCCCTACGAGCAGTACTTC.

The chain has TRBV3-1 and TRBJ1-4, with D possibly matching TRBD1 (5 bases). Per germline, CDR1 LGHDT and CDR2 YNNKEL (reference sequence). CDR3 length equals 14 residues. V lost 4 bases, J lost 5 bases, and 11 bases lay in between. CDR3 loop: CASSLRAPNEKLFF. CDR3 bases: TGTGCCAGCAGCCTCAGGGCCCCGAATGAAAAACTGTTTTTT.

This clonotype turned up a few times. The chain uses TRBV5-1 and TRBJ2-7; 7 bases fit TRBD2. With V trimmed by 1 base and J by 2 bases, 6 bases remained unmatched. Looked up from germline, CDR1 is SGHRS and CDR2 is YFSETQ. This CDR3 comprises 15 residues. CDR3 nucleotides: TGCGCCAGCAGCTTGAGAAGCGGGGAGACCTACGAGCAGTACTTC. Amino acid sequence: CASSLRSGETYEQYF.

Only a few counts were recorded for this clonotype. The chain is built from TRBV5-1 and TRBJ2-3; D unresolved. Germline V gene data show CDR1 as SGHRS and CDR2 as YFSETQ. V lost 3 bases and J 5 bases, leaving 7 bases between the germline ends. The CDR3 length is 12 residues. This CDR3 reads CASSSVVDTQYF. In nucleotides, the CDR3 is TGCGCCAGCAGCTCGGTCGTAGATACGCAGTATTTT. The variable domain in full, completed from reference TRBV5-1 and TRBJ2-3, reads KAGVTQTPRYLIKTRGQQVTLSCSPISGHRSVSWYQQTPGQGLQFLFEYFSETQRNKGNFPGRFSGRQFSNSRSEMNVSTLELGDSALYLCASSSVVDTQYFGPGTRLTVL.

In this sample, this clonotype turned up a few times. The chain employs TRBV21-1 and TRBJ1-4; the DNA was not used to check the table's D call, TRBD1. TRBV21-1 represents a pseudogene. The CDR3 runs 16 residues. The CDR3 here is CASSKVRQGGNEKLFF. The CDR3 DNA follows: TGTGCCAGCAGCAAAGTGAGACAGGGTGGTAATGAAAAACTGTTTTTT.

The chain combines TRBV5-1 with TRBJ2-3; no clear D. The germline V gene has CDR1 SGHRS and CDR2 YFSETQ. CDR3 length: 14 residues. The V gene lost 2 bases and the J gene lost 2 bases, with 9 bases spanning the gap. The CDR3, as DNA: TGCGCCAGCAGCTTTTTGCCTTACACAGATACGCAGTATTTT. It translates to CASSFLPYTDTQYF.

This chain links TRBV5-1 with TRBJ2-3; either TRBD1 or TRBD2 may fit D (5 bases each). The germline gives CDR1 SGHRS, CDR2 YFSETQ. The CDR3 extends over 16 amino acids. Trimming took 0 bases from V and 3 from J, leaving 14 bases between them. The CDR3 is CASSLDAGGGTDTQYF. The CDR3 DNA reads as TGCGCCAGCAGCTTGGATGCAGGTGGGGGTACAGATACGCAGTATTTT. Together with reference TRBV5-1 and TRBJ2-3, the CDR3 gives the full variable domain: KAGVTQTPRYLIKTRGQQVTLSCSPISGHRSVSWYQQTPGQGLQFLFEYFSETQRNKGNFPGRFSGRQFSNSRSEMNVSTLELGDSALYLCASSLDAGGGTDTQYFGPGTRLTVL.

The V gene is TRBV5-1, the J gene TRBJ2-7; TRBD2 aligns across 10 bases. The CDR3 length is 16 residues. Germline values: CDR1 SGHRS, CDR2 YFSETQ. V lost 0 bases and J lost 0; bases outside the gene matches: 3. CDR3 sequence: CASSLAAGGFSYEQYF. In DNA form, the CDR3 reads TGCGCCAGCAGCTTGGCAGCGGGAGGGTTCTCCTACGAGCAGTACTTC.

The J gene is TRBJ2-1, the V gene TRBV29-1; TRBD2 is a possible D gene (5 bases). The ends were cut back, 4 bases at V and 2 bases at J, with 15 bases in the middle. The germline V gene has CDR1 SQVTM and CDR2 ANQGSEA. The CDR3 sequence is 15 residues long. CDR3 bases: TGCAGCGTTGGCGGAGCGGACCTCCCCTACAATGAGCAGTTCTTC. Protein: CSVGGADLPYNEQFF.

V usage is TRBV7-8 and J usage is TRBJ1-1; D not certain. Germline loops: CDR1 SGHVS, CDR2 FQNEAQ. V lost 0 bases to trimming and J lost 6 bases, with 14 bases between them. The length of the CDR3 is 15 residues. The CDR3 DNA sequence: TGTGCCAGCAGCTTAGCGCGGGGAAAGGTCGCTGAAGCTTTCTTT. Protein sequence: CASSLARGKVAEAFF.

This clonotype was seen only a few times. The genes are TRBV2 and TRBJ2-3; D unresolved. V was clipped by 4 bases and J by 2 bases, with 10 bases between them. The germline V gene encodes CDR1 SNHLY and CDR2 FYNNEI. The CDR3 covers 14 residues. CDR3 in amino acids: CASSGSRITDTQYF. CDR3 nucleotide sequence: TGTGCCAGCAGTGGAAGCAGGATCACAGATACGCAGTATTTT.

There are many counts of this clonotype. The genes are TRBV5-1 and TRBJ2-7; D perhaps matches TRBD1 (6 bases). Trimming left V 0 bases short and J 1 base short, with 11 bases between. The CDR3 totals 15 residues. CDR1 is SGHRS, CDR2 YFSETQ, per germline. The chain's CDR3 is CASSLEAGASYEQYF. CDR3 nucleotides: TGCGCCAGCAGCTTGGAGGCAGGGGCATCCTACGAGCAGTACTTC.

This clonotype came up a few times. The chain employs TRBV5-6 and TRBJ2-5; 9 nucleotides line up with TRBD2. Germline loops: CDR1 SGHDT, CDR2 YYEEEE. Trimming cost V 7 bases and J 5 bases; bases outside gene matches: 12. CDR3 length: 15 residues. The CDR3 nucleotides read TGTGCCAGCCCGACTAGCGGTCCTAAAGCGGAGACCCAGTACTTC. This sequence encodes CASPTSGPKAETQYF.

This clonotype was recorded a few times. The rearrangement joins TRBV25-1 to TRBJ2-2, with TRBD2 as a possible D gene (7 bases). Germline CDR1 MGHDK, CDR2 SYGVNS. CDR3 length: 16 residues. Trimming removed 6 bases from V and 4 bases from J, with 18 bases in between. CDR3 bases: TGTGCCAGCAGAAAGGCCGGGGGGCCTAGCACCGGGGAGCTGTTTTTT. Translating it yields CASRKAGGPSTGELFF. The variable domain in full, with the rest retrieved from reference TRBV25-1 and TRBJ2-2, is EADIYQTPRYLVIGTGKKITLECSQTMGHDKMYWYQQDPGMELHLIHYSYGVNSTEKGDLSSESTVSRIRTEHFPLTLESARPSHTSQYLCASRKAGGPSTGELFFGEGSRLTVL.

This clonotype occurred a few times. The V call is TRBV24-1, the J call TRBJ2-3; no reliable D call. This CDR3 has 12 amino acids. The V end lost 2 bases, the J end lost 7 bases, and 6 bases lay between the germline ends. The germline CDR1 and CDR2 sequences are KGHDR and SFDVKD. The CDR3 DNA reads as TGTGCCACCAGTGATTGGGGAAATACGCAGTATTTT. It is translated as CATSDWGNTQYF.

This clonotype has only a few counts. The rearrangement uses TRBV10-3 and TRBJ2-7; no reliable D call. V was cut by 5 bases and J by 4 bases, with 12 bases left in between. Germline V gene lookup returns CDR1 ENHRY and CDR2 SYGVKD. This CDR3 has 13 residues. CDR3 coding DNA: TGTGCCATCAGTCTATATGAAGTGTACGAGCAGTACTTC. This gives the protein CAISLYEVYEQYF.

This clonotype was seen a handful of times. V and J are TRBV11-2 and TRBJ1-1; TRBD1 is a possible D gene (5 bases). Germline lookup yields CDR1 SGHAT and CDR2 FQNNGV. The ends were cut back, 4 bases at V and 7 bases at J, with 16 bases in the middle. There are 14 residues in the CDR3. For the CDR3, the DNA is TGTGCCAGCAGCTCTAAGGGAGGGACGGTTGAAGCTTTCTTT. Translating gives CASSSKGGTVEAFF.

The chain carries TRBV24-1 and TRBJ1-6; 12 nucleotides match TRBD1. Germline-derived CDR1 and CDR2 are KGHDR and SFDVKD. V dropped 12 bases and J dropped 12; count of bases not matched to a gene: 5. This CDR3 spans 12 amino acids. In DNA, the CDR3 is TGTGCCGCCGGGACAGGGGGCGGACCCCTCCACTTT. This codes for CAAGTGGGPLHF.